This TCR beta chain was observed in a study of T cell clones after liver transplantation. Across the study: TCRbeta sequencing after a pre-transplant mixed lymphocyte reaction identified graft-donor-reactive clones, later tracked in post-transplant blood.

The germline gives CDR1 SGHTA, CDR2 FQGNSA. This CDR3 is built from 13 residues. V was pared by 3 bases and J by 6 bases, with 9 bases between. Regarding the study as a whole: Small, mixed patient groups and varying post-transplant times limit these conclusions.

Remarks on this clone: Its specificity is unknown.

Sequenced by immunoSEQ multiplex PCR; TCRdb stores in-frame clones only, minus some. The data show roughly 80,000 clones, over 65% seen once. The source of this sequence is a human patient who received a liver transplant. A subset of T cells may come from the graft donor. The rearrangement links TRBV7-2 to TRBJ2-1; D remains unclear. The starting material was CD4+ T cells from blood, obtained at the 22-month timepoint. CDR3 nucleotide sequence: TGTGCCAGCAGCTTTTACCGAAGCAATGAGCAGTTCTTC. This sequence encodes CASSFYRSNEQFF.